This TCR beta chain is from a study of blood T cell repertoires in COVID-19 (TCRdb year 2020). Notes on the research overall: Samples from collaborators originated in the United States, Italy and Spain and spanned both the acute and convalescent phases of COVID-19. HLA class I and class II types, where available, came from metadata supplied by the sample provider rather than from assay-based typing. The dataset comprised deeply sampled blood TCRbeta repertoires from subjects exposed to, actively infected with, or recovered from COVID-19. Samples came from the ongoing ImmuneRACE study (first 160 participants) plus 1,254 subjects from 6 global collaborators. A freely available public database, intended as a resource for researchers studying the immune response to SARS-CoV-2, is where the repertoires were released. The sample metadata nearly always contained a de-identified subject ID, COVID-19 status, age in years and sex. The prospective study material was composed of cDNA or gDNA derived from T cells, B-cell-depleted T cells, or PBMCs.

The collaborating institutions used their own protocols to collect whole blood in K2EDTA tubes. For TCRbeta analysis, collaborators shipped samples in one of three forms: frozen whole blood, isolated PBMCs, or DNA extracted from either of those sample types. Study-level results and caveats: The quantity of clinical and demographic metadata differed by source and by participant and was supplied without curation.

On this clone: No antigen is known for it. Base quality data are lacking; no much larger clone is found one base away.

TCRbeta CDR3 regions were amplified from genomic DNA by means of the immunoSEQ Assay, a bias-controlled multiplex PCR. Concerning the study's data processing: The number of nucleated cells in each sample was estimated by amplification of reference gene primers within the assay. To quantify the absolute abundance of each unique TCRbeta CDR3 rearrangement, sequence reads were collapsed and filtered. For each sample, productive Simpson clonality was calculated as the square root of Simpson's diversity index across productive rearrangements. What TCRdb holds here is the immuneACCESS table cut down to in-frame rearrangements. Part of the clones is not present; checked against another copy, under half of the missing clones reflect an unresolved V gene, and the others are unexplained. D and trimming come from the DNA, and the V and J calls and clone size come from that table. The sample table lists more than 20,000 clones, 85% to 90% of them with a count of one. The top ten hold roughly 7.6% of the sample.

V is cut by 5 bases and J by 5 bases, and the space between the germline ends is 19 bases. Via the germline V gene, CDR1 is LGHNT and CDR2 FRNRAP. Reading from cysteine to phenylalanine, the CDR3 counts 16 amino acids. The kept DNA is CDR3 alone, 48 bases in frame from the first base. This sequence originates from a human donor in a cohort sampled during active COVID-19. Source material: peripheral blood. The chain uses TRBV12-5 and TRBJ1-5; TRBD1 is possibly the D segment (5 matching bases). The DNA sequence is TGTGCTAGTGGTCCCCACGGGGGGGATTCGTATCAGCCCCAGCATTTT. This translates into CASGPHGGDSYQPQHF.